Listed below are T cell receptor beta chains from one sample, sequenced in a study of blood T cells in healthy people across ages. TCRdb re-called the 5' RACE reads with MiXCR, one entry per CDR3 protein. This sample has approximately 1.5 million distinct CDR3 sequences, with 34% found just once. Sequenced input: blood. All receptors derive from a woman aged 25 to 39 in good health. The CDR3 runs from the conserved cysteine through the conserved F or W.

>TRBJ2-7|TRBV12-3/TRBV12-4
CASSFIVYEQYF
>TRBJ2-2|TRBV5-1
CASSLEASGELFF
>TRBJ2-4|TRBV9
CASSLGGQENIQYF
>TRBJ2-2|TRBV5-1
CASTVSGGSTGERFF
>TRBJ2-1|TRBV2
CASRFLALSGNEQFF
>TRBJ2-5|TRBV12-3/TRBV12-4
CASSPDWGRWAQETQYF
>TRBJ2-3|TRBV20-1
CSARLSARDTQYF
>TRBJ2-4|TRBV7-3
CASSLTPSGTVEQYF
>TRBJ2-1|TRBV11-2
CASSLRWQGPYNEQFF
>TRBJ2-1|TRBV6-4
CASPGQGAEEQFF
>TRBJ2-1|TRBV5-1
CASSQLQGNSGYNEQFF
>TRBJ2-7|TRBV7-9
CASSLDVLTYEQYF
>TRBJ2-3|TRBV20-1
CSARLAGALTDTQYF
>TRBJ1-2|TRBV20-1
CSVEGGDRFYYGYTF
>TRBJ1-2|TRBV27
CASTYAGGSGYTF
>TRBJ1-2|TRBV5-1
CASSLGASGFGYTF
>TRBJ2-3|TRBV12-3/TRBV12-4
CASSLTRDTQYF
>TRBJ2-3|TRBV12-3/TRBV12-4
CASSLRDPSTGTQYF
>TRBJ1-6|TRBV9
CASSISPLGNSPLHF
>TRBJ2-7|TRBV28
CASSLEAVTYEQYF
>TRBJ1-1|TRBV6-6
CASSYSTVRRGTEAFF
>TRBJ2-7|TRBV27
CASSFQGQGFHEQYF
>TRBJ1-4|TRBV27
CASRKDRGEKLFF
>TRBJ2-1|TRBV20-1
CSAQKAGAYNEQFF
>TRBJ2-7|TRBV7-9
CASSPRGVGTYEQYF
>TRBJ2-7|TRBV27
CASSSGPGYEQYF
>TRBJ2-2|TRBV7-3
CASSSLEDSTGELFF
>TRBJ2-3|TRBV27
CASSLRTGYTDTQYF
>TRBJ2-3|TRBV21-1
CASSSLVGASDTQYF
>TRBJ2-3|TRBV5-6
CASSHNLVSSMATQYF
>TRBJ2-1|TRBV27
CASSFTGQEGNEQFF
>TRBJ2-3|TRBV29-1
CSVDRALTDTQYF
>TRBJ1-1|TRBV27
CASRQTGGPTEAFF
>TRBJ2-1|TRBV6-1
CASSEDGRPYNEQFF
>TRBJ1-2|TRBV30
CAWSVGGGGYTF
>TRBJ2-5|TRBV20-1
CSAGPWREGTQYF
>TRBJ1-1|TRBV12-3/TRBV12-4
CASSEGDSSEAFF
>TRBJ2-1|TRBV7-6
CASSFLETGNNEQFF
>TRBJ2-7|TRBV29-1
CSVERQGVHEQYF
>TRBJ2-6|TRBV10-3
CAMGTGATGANVLTF
>TRBJ2-7|TRBV7-2
CASSFQGGNEQYF
>TRBJ2-5|TRBV18
CASSPPNAQETQYF
>TRBJ2-7|TRBV5-5
CASSERTGEFYEQYF
>TRBJ2-7|TRBV5-1
CASKYSTGGGYEQYF
>TRBJ2-7|TRBV14
CASGPFRTLSYEQYF